The present TCR beta chain was sequenced within a study of T-cell reconstitution after alpha-beta-depleted transplantation in children. Construction of the TCRbeta library involved unique molecular identifiers. TCRdb re-called the PCR reads with MiXCR, one entry per CDR3 protein. The sample yields some 500,000 distinct CDR3 sequences, approximately 32% seen once. V was clipped by 6 bases and J by 4 bases; unmatched bases: 6. Germline CDR1 reads SQVTM; CDR2 reads ANQGSEA. The CDR3 is made up of 14 amino acids. The source material was PBMCs from the stem cell graft donor, sampled from the stem cell graft. V is TRBV29-1 and J is TRBJ2-5; 12 bases map to TRBD2. The receptor comes from a human donor who donated a stem cell graft to a child with aplastic anemia. CDR3 nucleotide sequence: TGCAGCGTCCGACTAGCGGGAGAGGGAGAGACCCAGTACTTC. Translated, it gives CSVRLAGEGETQYF.